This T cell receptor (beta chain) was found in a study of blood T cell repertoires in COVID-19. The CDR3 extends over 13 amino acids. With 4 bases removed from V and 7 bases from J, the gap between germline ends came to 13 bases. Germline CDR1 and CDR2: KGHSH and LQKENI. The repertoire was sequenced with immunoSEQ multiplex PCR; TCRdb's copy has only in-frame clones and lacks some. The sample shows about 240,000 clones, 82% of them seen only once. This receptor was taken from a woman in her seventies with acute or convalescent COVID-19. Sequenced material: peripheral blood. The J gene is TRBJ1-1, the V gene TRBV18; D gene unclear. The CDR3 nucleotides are TGTGCCAGCTCACTCGATGCGGGATTTGAAGCTTTCTTT. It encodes CASSLDAGFEAFF.